What follows are 2 T cell receptor beta chains derived from one specimen sequenced in a study of T cell responses to AZD1222 COVID-19 vaccine. Measured with immunoSEQ multiplex PCR; TCRdb has only the in-frame clones, and not every one. The data contain some 88,000 clones, 92% of them singletons. Material: peripheral blood, obtained on day 0 of AZD1222 vaccination. The source of these receptors is an adult in good health.

The chain carries TRBV3-1 (or the pseudogene TRBV3-2) and TRBJ1-4; D remains unclear. V lost 0 bases and J lost 4, with 9 bases in between. The V gene's germline CDR1 is LGHDT and CDR2 YNNKEL (reference sequence). The CDR3 sequence is 15 residues long. CDR3 region: CASSQEGYFNEKLFF. Written as DNA, the CDR3 is TGTGCCAGCAGCCAAGAGGGGTACTTTAATGAAAAACTGTTTTTT.

The chain recombines TRBV28 with TRBJ2-2; a possible D gene is TRBD1 (7 bases). This CDR3 has 16 residues. Trimming cost V 4 bases and J 6 bases, with 18 bases left between them. Germline CDR1 is MDHEN and CDR2 is SYDVKM. The CDR3 DNA sequence: TGTGCCAGCAGTTCCCGGACAGGAGGGACCTCCGGGGAGCTGTTTTTT. Its translation is CASSSRTGGTSGELFF.